These 8 T cell receptor beta chains were all obtained from the same sample, sequenced in a study of T cells after posttransplantation cyclophosphamide. The protocol was immunoSEQ multiplex PCR, while the TCRdb copy is restricted to in-frame clones and leaves out a portion. This sample carries about 5,400 clones, none of them present only once. A marrow graft followed busulfan-fludarabine conditioning, with cyclophosphamide on days +3 and +4. Sequences were derived from PBMCs, sampled after allogeneic stem cell transplant with posttransplant cyclophosphamide. These TCRs come from a female patient younger than 45 who received an allogeneic stem cell transplant from an unrelated donor, was CMV-positive, and had acute and chronic GVHD. Among the T cells, some may be from the graft donor.

This chain uses TRBV18 with TRBJ2-5, with TRBD2 matching 13 bases. The DNA end is a closer match to TRBJ2-7, so the J assignment may be wrong. The CDR3 consists of 15 residues. Germline-derived CDR1 and CDR2 are KGHSH and LQKENI. The CDR3 DNA sequence: TGTGCCAGCTCACCGGGACTAGCGGGGTCCTACGAGCAGTACTTC. Residues: CASSPGLAGSYEQYF.

This clone was seen at least ten times. V and J are TRBV7-6 and TRBJ2-5, with TRBD1 matching over 8 bases. Near its end, the DNA agrees better with TRBJ2-7, so the J call may be wrong. CDR1 is SGHVS, CDR2 FNYEAQ, per germline. CDR3 length equals 16 residues. This CDR3 is CASSFSAGGGPYEQYF. The CDR3 DNA sequence: TGTGCCAGCAGCTTCTCCGCAGGGGGCGGCCCCTACGAGCAGTACTTC.

This clone came up many times. The CDR3 sequence is CASSLGSGRDYTGELFF. In DNA, the CDR3 is TGCGCCAGCAGCTTGGGTAGCGGGAGGGACTACACCGGGGAGCTGTTTTTT. The rearrangement links TRBV5-1 to TRBJ2-2; TRBD2 matches at 11 bases. Germline V gene lookup returns CDR1 SGHRS and CDR2 YFSETQ. Trimming removed 0 bases from V and 3 bases from J; junction bases left unmatched: 4. The CDR3 covers 17 residues.

The chain has TRBV27 and TRBJ2-3; TRBD2 is a possible D gene (6 bases). The CDR3 loop spans 17 amino acids. Trimming took off 5 bases at V and 0 bases at J, with 18 bases between the two ends. The germline V gene has CDR1 MNHEY and CDR2 SMNVEV (reference sequence). The CDR3 coding sequence is TGTGCCAGCAGTCCCCTGAGCGAGCGGGTTAGCACAGATACGCAGTATTTT. This translates into CASSPLSERVSTDTQYF.

The rearrangement joins TRBV5-1 to TRBJ2-5, with 8 bases identical to TRBD1. V gave up 5 bases and J gave up 5 bases; unmatched junction bases: 8. CDR3 length equals 14 residues. Germline CDR1 SGHRS, CDR2 YFSETQ. For the CDR3, the DNA is TGCGCCAGCAGGGATCCGACAGGGGAGGAGACCCAGTACTTC. It translates to CASRDPTGEETQYF.

This clone was seen ten or more times. This chain joins TRBV5-1 and TRBJ2-7, with D perhaps TRBD2 (6 bases). The CDR3 extends over 16 amino acids. Per the germline V gene, CDR1 is SGHRS and CDR2 is YFSETQ. V lost 4 bases, J lost 5 bases, and 22 bases lay in between. The CDR3 bases are TGCGCCAGCAGCCCGAGCTTCCGGGAGAGAGGTGACGAGCAGTACTTC. As protein: CASSPSFRERGDEQYF. Filled out from reference TRBV5-1 and TRBJ2-7, the complete variable domain reads KAGVTQTPRYLIKTRGQQVTLSCSPISGHRSVSWYQQTPGQGLQFLFEYFSETQRNKGNFPGRFSGRQFSNSRSEMNVSTLELGDSALYLCASSPSFRERGDEQYFGPGTRLTVT.

The chain links TRBV5-6 to TRBJ2-5; TRBD1 matches at 8 bases. Germline CDR1 and CDR2: SGHDT and YYEEEE. The V and J ends lost 4 bases and 11 bases, in that order; junction bases with no gene match: 4. The length of the CDR3 is 11 residues. CDR3 sequence reads: CASSRDRRQYF. CDR3 DNA: TGTGCCAGCAGCCGGGACAGGCGGCAGTACTTC. The entire variable domain, with the rest obtained from reference TRBV5-6 and TRBJ2-5, is as follows: DAGVTQSPTHLIKTRGQQVTLRCSPKSGHDTVSWYQQALGQGPQFIFQYYEEEERQRGNFPDRFSGHQFPNYSSELNVNALLLGDSALYLCASSRDRRQYFGPGTRLLVL.

This clone was recorded many times. V gene TRBV18 combines with J gene TRBJ2-1; 10 bases match TRBD2. Trimming removed 0 bases from V and 10 bases from J; junction bases left unmatched: 12. The CDR3 runs 17 residues. The germline V gene encodes CDR1 KGHSH and CDR2 LQKENI. The CDR3 loop reads CASSPPIASGRSHEQFF. CDR3 in DNA: TGTGCCAGCTCACCACCGATTGCTAGCGGGAGATCCCACGAGCAGTTCTTC.